The clone carrying this T cell receptor (beta chain) appeared a single time. The V gene lost 2 bases and the J gene lost 7 bases, with 27 bases spanning the gap. The CDR3 sequence is 18 residues long. Germline V gene lookup returns CDR1 MDHEN and CDR2 SYDVKM. The data originate from a study of shared clonotypes between healthy human individuals. TCRdb's copy holds only in-frame clones and misses some; the assay was immunoSEQ multiplex PCR. In the table there are more than 2,000,000 clones, around nine tenths of which are singletons. Sequenced: naive CD4+ T cells sorted from blood. As to subset: CD45RA+ positively selected. The receptor comes from a young man in good health. This chain uses TRBV28 with TRBJ2-7; D is tentatively TRBD1 or TRBD2 (5 bases each). CDR3 protein: CASSLGGRGRTDLREQYF. CDR3 nucleotides: TGTGCCAGCAGTTTAGGGGGACGGGGACGGACGGACCTACGAGAGCAGTACTTC.